This TCR beta chain stems from a study of cytomegalovirus exposure and HLA in healthy donors. It was with 60 Vbeta and 13 Jbeta primers that the PCR ran. Generated by immunoSEQ multiplex PCR, the TCRdb table keeps only in-frame clones and is missing some. This sample carries 150,000 to 200,000 clones, around 80% of them seen once, and the ten largest clones take roughly 2.1%. The receptor was derived from a woman under 30 in good health and CMV-seropositive. Sample: PBMCs.

The CDR3 reads CAWSGGGRWNTEAFF. The CDR3 region has the DNA TGTGCCTGGAGTGGAGGGGGACGCTGGAACACTGAAGCTTTCTTT. The V call is TRBV30, the J call TRBJ1-1; maybe TRBD1 (6 bases). The V gene's germline CDR1 is GTSNPN and CDR2 SVGIG (reference sequence). The CDR3 is 15 residues long. Deletions cut 1 base from V and 1 base from J, with 13 bases between.